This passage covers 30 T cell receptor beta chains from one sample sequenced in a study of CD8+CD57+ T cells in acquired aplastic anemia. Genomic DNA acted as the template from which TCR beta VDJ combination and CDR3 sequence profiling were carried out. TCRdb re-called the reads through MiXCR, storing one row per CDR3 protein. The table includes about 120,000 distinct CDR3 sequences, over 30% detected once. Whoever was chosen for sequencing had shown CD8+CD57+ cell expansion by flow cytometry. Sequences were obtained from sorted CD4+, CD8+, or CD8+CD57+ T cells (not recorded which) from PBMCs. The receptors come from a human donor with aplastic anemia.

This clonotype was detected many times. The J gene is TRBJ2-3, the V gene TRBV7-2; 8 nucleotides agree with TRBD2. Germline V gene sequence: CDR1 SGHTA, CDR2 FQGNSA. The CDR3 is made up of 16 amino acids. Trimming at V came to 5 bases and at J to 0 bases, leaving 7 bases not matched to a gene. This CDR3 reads CASSEAGASSTDTQYF. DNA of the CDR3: TGTGCCAGCAGCGAAGCGGGGGCCTCTAGCACAGATACGCAGTATTTT. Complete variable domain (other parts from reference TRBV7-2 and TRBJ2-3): GAGVSQSPSNKVTEKGKDVELRCDPISGHTALYWYRQSLGQGLEFLIYFQGNSAPDKSGLPSDRFSAERTGGSVSTLTIQRTQQEDSAVYLCASSEAGASSTDTQYFGPGTRLTVL.

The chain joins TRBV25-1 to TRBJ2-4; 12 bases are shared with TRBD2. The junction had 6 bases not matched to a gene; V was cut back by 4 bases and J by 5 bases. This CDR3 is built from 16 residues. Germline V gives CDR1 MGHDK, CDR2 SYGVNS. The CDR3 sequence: CASSGRLAGEENIQYF. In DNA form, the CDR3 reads TGTGCCAGCAGTGGGCGACTAGCGGGAGAGGAAAACATTCAGTACTTC. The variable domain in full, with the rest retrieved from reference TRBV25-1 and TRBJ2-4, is EADIYQTPRYLVIGTGKKITLECSQTMGHDKMYWYQQDPGMELHLIHYSYGVNSTEKGDLSSESTVSRIRTEHFPLTLESARPSHTSQYLCASSGRLAGEENIQYFGAGTRLSVL.

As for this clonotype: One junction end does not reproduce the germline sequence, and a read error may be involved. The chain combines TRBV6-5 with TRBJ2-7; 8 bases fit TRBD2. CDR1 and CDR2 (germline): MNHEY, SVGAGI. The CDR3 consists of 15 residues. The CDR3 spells CVSSYSAGGSYEQYF. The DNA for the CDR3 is TGTGTCAGCAGTTACTCGGCGGGGGGCTCCTACGAGCAGTACTTC.

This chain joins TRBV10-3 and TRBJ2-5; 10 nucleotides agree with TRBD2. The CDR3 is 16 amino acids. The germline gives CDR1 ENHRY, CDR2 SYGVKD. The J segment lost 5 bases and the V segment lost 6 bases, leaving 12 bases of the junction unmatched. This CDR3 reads CAIRPSRAGGLETQYF. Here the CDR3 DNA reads TGTGCCATCAGACCTAGCCGAGCGGGGGGGCTGGAGACCCAGTACTTC.

The CDR3 DNA reads TGTGCCAGCAGTACGGTCGAGAAAGTGACCCCTGTGTCACCCCTCCACTTT. Its translation is CASSTVEKVTPVSPLHF. The rearrangement joins TRBV25-1 to TRBJ1-6; D remains ambiguous. The CDR3 extends over 17 amino acids. The germline gives CDR1 MGHDK, CDR2 SYGVNS. Trimming took off 5 bases at V and 10 bases at J, with 24 bases between the two ends.

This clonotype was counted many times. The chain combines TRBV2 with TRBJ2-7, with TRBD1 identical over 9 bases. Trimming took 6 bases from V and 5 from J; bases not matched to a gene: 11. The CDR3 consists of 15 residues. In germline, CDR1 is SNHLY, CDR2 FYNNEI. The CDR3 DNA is TGTGCCAGCAGCATGGACAGGGGTTCGGACAACGAGCAGTACTTC. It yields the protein CASSMDRGSDNEQYF.

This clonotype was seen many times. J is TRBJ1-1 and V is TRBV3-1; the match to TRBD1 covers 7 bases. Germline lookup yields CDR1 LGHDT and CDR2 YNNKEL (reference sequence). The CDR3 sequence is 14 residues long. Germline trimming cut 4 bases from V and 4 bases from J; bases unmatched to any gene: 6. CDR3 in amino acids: CASSRPGQTTEAFF. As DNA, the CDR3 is TGTGCCAGCAGCCGACCGGGACAGACCACTGAAGCTTTCTTT.

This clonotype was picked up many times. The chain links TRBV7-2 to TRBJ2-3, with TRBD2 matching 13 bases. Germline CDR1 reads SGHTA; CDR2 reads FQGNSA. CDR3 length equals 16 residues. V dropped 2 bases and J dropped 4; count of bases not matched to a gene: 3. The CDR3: CASSLRTSGGPDTQYF. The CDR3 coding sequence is TGTGCCAGCAGCTTAAGGACTAGCGGGGGCCCAGATACGCAGTATTTT.

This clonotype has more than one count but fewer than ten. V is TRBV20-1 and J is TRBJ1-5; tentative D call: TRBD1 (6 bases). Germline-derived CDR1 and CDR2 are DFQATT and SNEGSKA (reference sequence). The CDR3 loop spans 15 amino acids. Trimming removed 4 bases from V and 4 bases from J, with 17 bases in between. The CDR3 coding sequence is TGCAGTGCTACCCGAGGGGGGACTTCGAATCAGCCCCAGCATTTT. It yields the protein CSATRGGTSNQPQHF.

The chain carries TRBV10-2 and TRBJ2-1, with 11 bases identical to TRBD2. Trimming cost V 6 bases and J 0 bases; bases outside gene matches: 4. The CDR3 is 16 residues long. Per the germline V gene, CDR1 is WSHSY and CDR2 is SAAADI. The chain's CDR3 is CASRISGGDSYNEQFF. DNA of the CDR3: TGCGCCAGCAGAATTAGCGGGGGGGACTCCTACAATGAGCAGTTCTTC.

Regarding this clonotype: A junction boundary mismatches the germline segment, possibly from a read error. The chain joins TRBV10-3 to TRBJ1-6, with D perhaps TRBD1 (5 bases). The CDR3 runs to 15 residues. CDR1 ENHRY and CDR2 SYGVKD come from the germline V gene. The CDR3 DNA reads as TGTGCCAGCAGTTACGGACAAGAGGGTAATTCACCCCTCCACTTT. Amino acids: CASSYGQEGNSPLHF.

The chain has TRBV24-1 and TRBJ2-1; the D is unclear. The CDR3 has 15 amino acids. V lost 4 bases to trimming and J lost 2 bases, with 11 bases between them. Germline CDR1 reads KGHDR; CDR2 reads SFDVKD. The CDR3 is CATSDPTRPYNEQFF. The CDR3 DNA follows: TGTGCCACCAGTGACCCGACACGACCCTACAATGAGCAGTTCTTC.

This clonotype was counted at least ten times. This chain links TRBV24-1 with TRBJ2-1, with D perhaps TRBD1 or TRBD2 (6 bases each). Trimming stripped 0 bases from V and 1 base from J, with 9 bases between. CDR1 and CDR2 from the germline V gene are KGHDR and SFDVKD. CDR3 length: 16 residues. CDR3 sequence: CATSDLQGGSYNEQFF. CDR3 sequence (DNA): TGTGCCACCAGTGATTTGCAAGGGGGGTCCTACAATGAGCAGTTCTTC.

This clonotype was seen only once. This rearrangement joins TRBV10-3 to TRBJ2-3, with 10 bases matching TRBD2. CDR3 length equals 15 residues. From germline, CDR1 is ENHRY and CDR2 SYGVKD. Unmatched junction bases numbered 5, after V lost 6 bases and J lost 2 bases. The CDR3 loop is CAIRERGGITDTQYF. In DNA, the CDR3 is TGTGCCATCAGGGAGCGGGGGGGAATCACAGATACGCAGTATTTT.

The CDR3 nucleotides read TGCAGCGTTGACTACAGGGGGGACTCCTACGAGCAGTACTTC. Translated: CSVDYRGDSYEQYF. The gene calls are TRBV29-1 and TRBJ2-7; 8 nucleotides line up with TRBD1. The junction had 4 bases not matched to a gene; V was cut back by 3 bases and J by 0 bases. The CDR3 sequence is 14 residues long. Germline V lookup: CDR1 SQVTM, CDR2 ANQGSEA.

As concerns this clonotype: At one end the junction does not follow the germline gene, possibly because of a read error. CDR3 amino acids: CASSPGGAGYEQYF. The CDR3 coding sequence is TGCGCCAGCAGCCCAGGGGGCGCGGGGTACGAGCAGTACTTC. The rearrangement links TRBV2 to TRBJ2-7; TRBD1 agrees at 8 bases. This CDR3 is 14 amino acids long. Germline V lookup: CDR1 SNHLY, CDR2 FYNNEI.

The CDR3 DNA sequence: TGTGCCAGCAGTGACCAGTCAACTAATGAAAAACTGTTTTTT. It translates to CASSDQSTNEKLFF. The rearrangement links TRBV7-9 to TRBJ1-4, with D hard to call. This CDR3 has 14 residues. The V end was cut by 6 bases, the J end by 0 bases, with 8 bases between. Per the germline V gene, CDR1 is SEHNR and CDR2 is FQNEAQ (reference sequence).

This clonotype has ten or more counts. The CDR3 loop is CASSLDRNTGELFF. For the CDR3, the DNA is TGTGCCAGCAGCTTAGACAGGAACACCGGGGAGCTGTTTTTT. The rearrangement joins TRBV7-7 to TRBJ2-2; D is ambiguous. V lost 1 base and J lost 1, with 4 bases in between. This CDR3 spans 14 amino acids. Germline CDR1 is SSHAT and CDR2 is FNYEAQ (reference sequence).

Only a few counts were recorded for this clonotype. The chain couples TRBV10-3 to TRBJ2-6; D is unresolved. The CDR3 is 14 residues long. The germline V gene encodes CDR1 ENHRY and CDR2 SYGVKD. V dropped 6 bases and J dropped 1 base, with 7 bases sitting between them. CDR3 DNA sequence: TGTGCCATCAGAAGGGATTCTGGGGCCAACGTCCTGACTTTC. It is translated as CAIRRDSGANVLTF.

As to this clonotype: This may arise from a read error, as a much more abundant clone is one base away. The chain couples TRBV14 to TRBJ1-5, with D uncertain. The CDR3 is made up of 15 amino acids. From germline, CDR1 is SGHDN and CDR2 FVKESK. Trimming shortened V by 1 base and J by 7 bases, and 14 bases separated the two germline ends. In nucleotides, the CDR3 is TGTGCCAGCAGCCAAGGTCACAGAGTGAAGCAGCCCCAGCATTTT. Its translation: CASSQGHRVKQPQHF.

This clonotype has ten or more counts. In DNA form, the CDR3 reads TGTGCCAGTAGTAGGCAGGGGGAGGCGGACGTTTTCTTT. It is translated as CASSRQGEADVFF. The J gene is TRBJ1-1, the V gene TRBV19, with 7 bases matching TRBD1. The germline gives CDR1 LNHDA, CDR2 SQIVND (reference sequence). This CDR3 comprises 13 residues. Trimming cost V 4 bases and J 13 bases; bases outside gene matches: 12.

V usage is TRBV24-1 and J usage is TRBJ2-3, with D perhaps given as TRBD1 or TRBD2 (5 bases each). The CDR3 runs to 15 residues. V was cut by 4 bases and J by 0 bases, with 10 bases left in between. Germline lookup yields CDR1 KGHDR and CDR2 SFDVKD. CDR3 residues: CATSDGTSSTDTQYF. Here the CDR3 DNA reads TGTGCCACCAGTGACGGGACGTCCAGCACAGATACGCAGTATTTT.

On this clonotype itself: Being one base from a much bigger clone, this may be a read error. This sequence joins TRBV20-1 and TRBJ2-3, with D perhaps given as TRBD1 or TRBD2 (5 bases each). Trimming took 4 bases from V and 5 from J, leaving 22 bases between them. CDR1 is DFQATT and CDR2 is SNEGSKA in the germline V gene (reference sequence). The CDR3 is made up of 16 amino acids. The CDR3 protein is CSATEPGTLNLDTQYF. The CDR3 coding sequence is TGCAGTGCTACTGAGCCCGGGACCCTAAACTTAGATACGCAGTATTTT.

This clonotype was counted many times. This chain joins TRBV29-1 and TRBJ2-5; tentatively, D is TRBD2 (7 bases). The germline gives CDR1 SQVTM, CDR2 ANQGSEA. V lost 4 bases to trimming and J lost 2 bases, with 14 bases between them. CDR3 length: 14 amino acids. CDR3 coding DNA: TGCAGCGTTGCTGGGGGGGCCGTTCAAGAGACCCAGTACTTC. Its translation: CSVAGGAVQETQYF.

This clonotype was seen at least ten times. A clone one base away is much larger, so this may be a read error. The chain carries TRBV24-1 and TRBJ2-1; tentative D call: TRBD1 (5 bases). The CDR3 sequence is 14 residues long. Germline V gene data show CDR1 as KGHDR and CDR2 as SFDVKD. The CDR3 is CATSDLLLDNERFF. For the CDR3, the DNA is TGTGCCACCAGTGATTTGCTTTTGGACAATGAGCGGTTCTTC.

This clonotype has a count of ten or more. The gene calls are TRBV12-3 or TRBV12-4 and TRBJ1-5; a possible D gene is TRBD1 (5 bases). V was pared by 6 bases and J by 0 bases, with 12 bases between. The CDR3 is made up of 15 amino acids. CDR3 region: CASSRDGDSNQPQHF. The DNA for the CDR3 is TGTGCCAGCAGCCGGGACGGAGATAGCAATCAGCCCCAGCATTTT.

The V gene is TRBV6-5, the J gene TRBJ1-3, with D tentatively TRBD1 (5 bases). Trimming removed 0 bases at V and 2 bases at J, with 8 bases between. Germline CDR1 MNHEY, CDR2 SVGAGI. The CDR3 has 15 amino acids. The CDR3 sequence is CASSYSTQAGNTIYF. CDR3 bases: TGTGCCAGCAGTTACTCGACACAGGCTGGAAACACCATATATTTT.

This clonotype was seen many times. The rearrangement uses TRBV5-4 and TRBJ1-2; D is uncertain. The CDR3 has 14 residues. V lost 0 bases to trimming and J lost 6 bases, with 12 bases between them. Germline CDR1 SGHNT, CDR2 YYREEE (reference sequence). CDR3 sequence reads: CASSLAGVGDGYTF. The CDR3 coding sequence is TGTGCCAGCAGCTTGGCCGGGGTCGGAGATGGCTACACCTTC.

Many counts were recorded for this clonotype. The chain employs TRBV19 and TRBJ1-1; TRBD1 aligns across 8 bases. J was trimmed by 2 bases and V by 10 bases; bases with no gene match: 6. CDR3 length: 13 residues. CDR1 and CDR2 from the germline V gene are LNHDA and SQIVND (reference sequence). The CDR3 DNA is TGTGCCACCCGACAGGGGAGTAACACTGAAGCTTTCTTT. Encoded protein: CATRQGSNTEAFF. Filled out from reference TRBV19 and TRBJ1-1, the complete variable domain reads DGGITQSPKYLFRKEGQNVTLSCEQNLNHDAMYWYRQDPGQGLRLIYYSQIVNDFQKGDIAEGYSVSREKKESFPLTVTSAQKNPTAFYLCATRQGSNTEAFFGQGTRLTVV.

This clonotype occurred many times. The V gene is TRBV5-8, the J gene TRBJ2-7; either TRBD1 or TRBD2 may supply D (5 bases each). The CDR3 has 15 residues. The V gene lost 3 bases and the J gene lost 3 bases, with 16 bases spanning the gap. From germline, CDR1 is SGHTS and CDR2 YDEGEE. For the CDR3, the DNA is TGTGCCAGCAGCTATCATTCTGGGGACGACTACGAGCAGTACTTC. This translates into CASSYHSGDDYEQYF.